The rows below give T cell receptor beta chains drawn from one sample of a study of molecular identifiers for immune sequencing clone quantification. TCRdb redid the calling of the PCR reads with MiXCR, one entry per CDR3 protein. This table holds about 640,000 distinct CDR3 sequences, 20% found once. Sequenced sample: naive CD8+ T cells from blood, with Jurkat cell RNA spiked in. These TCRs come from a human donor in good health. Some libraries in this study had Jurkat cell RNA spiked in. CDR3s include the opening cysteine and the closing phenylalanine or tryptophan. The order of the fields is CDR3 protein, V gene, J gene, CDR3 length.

cdr3_aa: CASSNQGYEQCF
v_call: TRBV12-3/TRBV12-4
j_call: TRBJ2-1
cdr3_length: 12

cdr3_aa: CASSGTSGTGEQYF
v_call: TRBV4-3
j_call: TRBJ2-7
cdr3_length: 14

cdr3_aa: CASSQGRTGPGAEAFF
v_call: TRBV4-3
j_call: TRBJ1-1
cdr3_length: 16

cdr3_aa: CASSAGPGELFF
v_call: TRBV4-1
j_call: TRBJ2-2
cdr3_length: 12

cdr3_aa: CASSYSQQFEHSAFF
v_call: TRBV6-2/TRBV6-3
j_call: TRBJ1-1
cdr3_length: 15

cdr3_aa: CASSYTISGELFF
v_call: TRBV7-9
j_call: TRBJ2-2
cdr3_length: 13

cdr3_aa: CASSPNPGLADLDTQYF
v_call: TRBV3-1
j_call: TRBJ2-3
cdr3_length: 17

cdr3_aa: CASSQLGDGTGELSF
v_call: TRBV12-3/TRBV12-4
j_call: TRBJ2-2
cdr3_length: 15

cdr3_aa: CASSIGWGPPNTEAFF
v_call: TRBV7-2
j_call: TRBJ1-1
cdr3_length: 16

cdr3_aa: CASSPQGLHNVLTF
v_call: TRBV12-3/TRBV12-4
j_call: TRBJ2-6
cdr3_length: 14

cdr3_aa: CASRKGVAGASTDTQYF
v_call: TRBV7-9
j_call: TRBJ2-3
cdr3_length: 17

cdr3_aa: CASSLSGYSSYEQYF
v_call: TRBV7-3
j_call: TRBJ2-7
cdr3_length: 15

cdr3_aa: CASSGQVQETQYF
v_call: TRBV28
j_call: TRBJ2-5
cdr3_length: 13

cdr3_aa: CASSLTGTGGEELFF
v_call: TRBV6-5
j_call: TRBJ1-4
cdr3_length: 15

cdr3_aa: CASSGVGRDQPQHF
v_call: TRBV10-2
j_call: TRBJ1-5
cdr3_length: 14

cdr3_aa: CASSPWTGGGTDTQYF
v_call: TRBV27
j_call: TRBJ2-3
cdr3_length: 16

cdr3_aa: CASSPGLVTGELFF
v_call: TRBV6-5
j_call: TRBJ2-2
cdr3_length: 14